This TCR beta chain was recorded in a study of control samples from healthy donors and cancer patients. The CDR3 has 13 amino acids. Germline values: CDR1 KGHSH, CDR2 LQKENI. Trimming removed 3 bases from V and 4 bases from J; junction bases left unmatched: 0. Generated by immunoSEQ multiplex PCR, the TCRdb table keeps only in-frame clones and is missing some. Among 70,000 to 75,000 clones listed, 94% were seen once. Material: blood. The chain couples TRBV18 to TRBJ1-5, with 7 bases fitting TRBD1. The TCR was taken from a woman in her twenties or thirties in good health. The CDR3 loop reads CASSPDRNQPQHF. In DNA, the CDR3 is TGTGCCAGCTCACCGGACAGGAATCAGCCCCAGCATTTT.